This T cell receptor beta chain was documented in a study of T cells in Graves' hyperthyroidism and ophthalmopathy. TCR beta CDR3 region amplification was performed from RNA transcripts. The HTBI primer set drove a first-round RT-PCR of the TCR CDR3. Each CDR3 protein gets one entry after TCRdb re-called the multiplex PCR reads with MiXCR. The sample contains around 580,000 distinct CDR3 sequences, approximately 15% of which appear only once. The sample holds one count of this clonotype. Antigen specificity is unknown. Uncontrolled infection, other autoimmune disease, pregnancy or lactation led to exclusion. The CDR3 has 17 amino acids. CDR1 is MNHEY, CDR2 SVGEGT, per germline. V shed 2 bases, J shed 2 bases, and the junction held 9 bases outside the gene matches. Study-level results: Within blood appeared most thyroid clonotypes that had expanded above 0.001.

The chain links TRBV6-2 or TRBV6-3 to TRBJ2-3; 8 bases fit TRBD2. The sample taken for sequencing was blood. The receptor comes from a woman under 30 with Graves' hyperthyroidism. CDR3 sequence reads: CASSYIRRRGATDTQYF. In nucleotides, the CDR3 is TGTGCCAGCAGTTACATCCGGAGGCGGGGGGCCACAGATACGCAGTATTTT.